This entry lists 23 T cell receptor beta chains sequenced from one sample in a study of T cell changes during pregnancy in multiple sclerosis. Using immunoSEQ multiplex PCR, the repertoire was profiled, and TCRdb retains in-frame clones only, with some absent. The table has approximately 30,000 clones, approximately 86% seen once; the top ten hold approximately 8%. Sequenced here: CD8+ T cells from peripheral blood mononuclear cells, sampled before pregnancy. Receptors were obtained from a female donor with multiple sclerosis, enrolled in a pregnancy study.

The CDR3 here is CASSQDLGDYGYTF. The DNA for the CDR3 is TGCGCCAGCAGCCAAGATTTAGGGGACTATGGCTACACCTTC. The J gene is TRBJ1-2, the V gene TRBV4-1, with a weak D call TRBD1 (5 bases). The V gene's germline CDR1 is MGHRA and CDR2 YSYEKL. The CDR3 runs 14 residues. Trimming took 0 bases from V and 3 from J, leaving 8 bases between them.

The gene calls are TRBV6-6 and TRBJ2-1; no clear D. The CDR3 length is 14 residues. Per the germline V gene, CDR1 is MNHNY and CDR2 is SVGAGI (reference sequence). The V and J ends lost 3 bases and 5 bases respectively, with 11 bases between them. The CDR3 here is CASSYSEGDNEQFF. CDR3 DNA sequence: TGTGCCAGCAGTTATAGTGAAGGAGACAATGAGCAGTTCTTC.

In its sample, this clone was seen a few times. In DNA, the CDR3 is TGTGCCAGCAGCTTAGTGCAGGGTACCTACGAGCAGTACTTC. It translates to CASSLVQGTYEQYF. The chain uses TRBV7-8 and TRBJ2-7; D is perhaps TRBD1 (5 bases). CDR3 length: 14 amino acids. Germline V gives CDR1 SGHVS, CDR2 FQNEAQ. V was trimmed by 1 base and J by 2 bases, leaving 9 bases between them.

The chain carries TRBV27 and TRBJ2-7; D possibly corresponds to TRBD1 (5 bases). The germline V gene encodes CDR1 MNHEY and CDR2 SMNVEV (reference sequence). The CDR3 totals 13 residues. V lost 3 bases, J lost 5 bases, and 11 bases lay in between. The CDR3 spells CASSFQGLDEQYF. The CDR3 nucleotides are TGTGCCAGCAGTTTTCAGGGCCTTGACGAGCAGTACTTC.

This clone has only a few counts. The rearrangement links TRBV19 to TRBJ2-7, with 9 bases lining up with TRBD2. This CDR3 region has 16 residues. With 5 bases clipped from V and 1 base from J, the junction kept 9 bases outside the gene matches. The germline CDR1 and CDR2 sequences are LNHDA and SQIVND (reference sequence). The CDR3 DNA sequence: TGTGCCAGTAGTCCATACCTAGCGGGGCAATCCTACGAGCAGTACTTC. It codes for CASSPYLAGQSYEQYF.

V and J are TRBV27 and TRBJ2-7, with TRBD1 matching 8 bases. The V segment lost 8 bases and the J segment 3 bases; nucleotides outside the gene matches: 9. The germline V gene has CDR1 MNHEY and CDR2 SMNVEV (reference sequence). The CDR3 spans 14 residues. CDR3 DNA: TGTGCCAGCTTTCGGGACAGGTCGTACTACGAGCAGTACTTC. Encoded protein: CASFRDRSYYEQYF.

The chain is built from TRBV19 and TRBJ2-5; 7 bases map to TRBD2. The CDR3 loop spans 14 amino acids. Germline CDR1 and CDR2: LNHDA and SQIVND (reference sequence). Trimming cost V 2 bases and J 2 bases; bases outside gene matches: 2. CDR3: CASSISGVQETQYF. CDR3 nucleotide sequence: TGTGCCAGTAGTATAAGCGGGGTTCAAGAGACCCAGTACTTC.

In its sample, this clone was seen a few times. The V call is TRBV6-6, the J call TRBJ2-5, with 12 bases identical to TRBD2. There are 16 residues in the CDR3. Germline loops: CDR1 MNHNY, CDR2 SVGAGI (reference sequence). V trimming: 3 bases; J trimming: 5 bases; junction bases outside the gene matches: 7. The CDR3 protein is CASSYSTSGSGETQYF. As DNA, the CDR3 is TGTGCCAGCAGTTATTCGACTAGCGGGAGTGGGGAGACCCAGTACTTC.

This chain joins TRBV5-1 and TRBJ2-5, with TRBD1 matching over 9 bases. V dropped 4 bases and J dropped 0; count of bases not matched to a gene: 10. CDR3 length: 17 residues. Germline assignment: CDR1 SGHRS and CDR2 YFSETQ. CDR3 in amino acids: CASSKTGTGQYQETQYF. The DNA of the CDR3 is TGCGCCAGCAGCAAGACCGGGACAGGGCAGTACCAAGAGACCCAGTACTTC.

This chain uses TRBV19 with TRBJ2-5; 7 nucleotides match TRBD1. The better agreement between TRBJ2-7 and the DNA end casts doubt on the J call. Germline loops: CDR1 LNHDA, CDR2 SQIVND (reference sequence). The CDR3 totals 13 residues. Here the CDR3 DNA reads TGTGCCAGTAGTCCGGGACAGTCCTACGAGCAGTACTTC. This translates into CASSPGQSYEQYF.

The CDR3 region is CASSMASGGIYEQYF. Written as DNA, the CDR3 is TGTGCCAGTAGTATGGCTAGCGGGGGGATCTACGAGCAGTACTTC. This sequence joins TRBV19 and TRBJ2-7; 11 bases align to TRBD2. The CDR3 extends over 15 amino acids. After removal of 3 bases from V and 3 bases from J, the junction contained 4 bases not matched to a gene. The V gene's germline CDR1 is LNHDA and CDR2 SQIVND (reference sequence).

The chain has TRBV7-3 and TRBJ2-3; 8 bases are shared with TRBD2. The length of the CDR3 is 14 residues. V shed 5 bases and J 6 bases; nucleotides not matched to a gene: 7. From germline, CDR1 is SGHTA and CDR2 FQGTGA. This CDR3 reads CASSTGGAGDTQYF. The CDR3 bases are TGTGCCAGCAGCACCGGGGGGGCGGGGGATACGCAGTATTTT.

The chain recombines TRBV9 with TRBJ2-3; D gene unclear. Between the trimmed V and J ends, which lost 1 base and 6 bases, there was a span of 12 bases. This CDR3 is built from 14 residues. Per germline, CDR1 SGDLS and CDR2 YYNGEE. CDR3 residues: CASSVFSSPDTQYF. CDR3 coding DNA: TGTGCCAGCAGCGTATTTTCCTCTCCGGATACGCAGTATTTT.

The V call is TRBV15, the J call TRBJ2-7; 8 nucleotides align to TRBD1. This CDR3 region has 16 residues. The junction had 10 bases not matched to a gene; V was cut back by 3 bases and J by 3 bases. Per germline, CDR1 LNHNV and CDR2 YYDKDF (reference sequence). The CDR3 here is CATSSPARGRIYEQYF. The CDR3 nucleotides read TGTGCCACCAGCAGCCCAGCCAGGGGGCGGATCTACGAGCAGTACTTC.

The chain combines TRBV19 with TRBJ2-5; 8 bases match TRBD2. The germline V gene encodes CDR1 LNHDA and CDR2 SQIVND (reference sequence). The CDR3 runs 16 residues. J was trimmed by 2 bases and V by 3 bases; bases with no gene match: 8. Here the CDR3 reads CASSIRAGGLQETQYF. The CDR3 nucleotides read TGTGCCAGTAGTATCAGGGCGGGGGGATTACAAGAGACCCAGTACTTC.

This chain joins TRBV7-9 and TRBJ1-1; 7 bases agree with TRBD1. The V gene end was trimmed by 8 bases and the J gene end by 1 base; junction bases not matched to a gene: 13. Germline CDR1 reads SEHNR; CDR2 reads FQNEAQ (reference sequence). This CDR3 is 16 amino acids long. The DNA for the CDR3 is TGTGCCAGCGCGGACGGAACAGGGGACCCGAACACTGAAGCTTTCTTT. Translating it yields CASADGTGDPNTEAFF.

The chain combines TRBV7-9 with TRBJ2-7, with TRBD2 matching 7 bases. Germline CDR1 and CDR2: SEHNR and FQNEAQ (reference sequence). The V and J ends lost 1 base and 5 bases, in that order; junction bases with no gene match: 2. The CDR3 is made up of 13 amino acids. The CDR3 loop is CASSLGGGHEQYF. The CDR3 nucleotides read TGTGCCAGCAGCTTAGGGGGGGGACACGAGCAGTACTTC.

The gene calls are TRBV11-1 and TRBJ2-7, with D possibly matching TRBD1 (5 bases). V was clipped by 5 bases and J by 4 bases, with 15 bases between them. This CDR3 region has 14 residues. Germline V gene lookup returns CDR1 SGHAT and CDR2 FQDESV (reference sequence). The CDR3 bases are TGTGCCAGCAGCCCGTCGGCGACAGTGTACGAGCAGTACTTC. Translated, it gives CASSPSATVYEQYF.

Of note for this clone: Other DNA sequences within the sample encode an identical CDR3. This sequence joins TRBV5-1 and TRBJ2-7, with a tentative D call TRBD1 (5 bases). Trimming shortened V by 0 bases and J by 4 bases, and 11 bases separated the two germline ends. Looked up from germline, CDR1 is SGHRS and CDR2 is YFSETQ. The CDR3 runs to 14 residues. As DNA, the CDR3 is TGCGCCAGCAGCTTGGGGGGTCAGGGTTACGAGCAGTACTTC. It encodes CASSLGGQGYEQYF.

CDR3 sequence (DNA): TGTGCCAGCAGTCTACGGGAAGACGGGACAGATACGCAGTATTTT. Amino acids: CASSLREDGTDTQYF. The chain is built from TRBV6-1 and TRBJ2-3; maybe TRBD2 (5 bases). Germline V gene sequence: CDR1 MNHNS, CDR2 SASEGT. Trimming left V 5 bases short and J 3 bases short, with 15 bases between. This CDR3 contains 15 residues.

This clone showed up just a few times. The rearrangement joins TRBV13 to TRBJ1-1; the D gene is possibly TRBD1 (5 bases). V lost 4 bases, J lost 4 bases, and 13 bases lay in between. Germline V gene sequence: CDR1 PRHDT, CDR2 FYEKMQ (reference sequence). The CDR3 contains 14 residues. The CDR3 spells CASSWLQGFTEAFF. The DNA for the CDR3 is TGTGCCAGCAGCTGGCTCCAGGGCTTCACTGAAGCTTTCTTT.

CDR3 loop: CASSPQGQASYEQYF. DNA for the CDR3: TGTGCCAGCTCACCCCAGGGACAGGCCTCCTACGAGCAGTACTTC. The chain carries TRBV18 and TRBJ2-7; 8 bases are shared with TRBD1. V shed 3 bases and J 0 bases; nucleotides not matched to a gene: 4. Per the germline V gene, CDR1 is KGHSH and CDR2 is LQKENI. The CDR3 is 15 amino acids.

V is TRBV7-2 and J is TRBJ2-7; 11 nucleotides align to TRBD2. The germline CDR1 and CDR2 sequences are SGHTA and FQGNSA. This CDR3 is built from 15 residues. J lost 10 bases, V lost 5 bases, and 13 bases had no gene match. CDR3 in DNA: TGTGCCAGCAGCATACTAGCGGGAGCCCACGACGGTCAGTACTTC. Its translation: CASSILAGAHDGQYF. Full variable domain (missing parts from reference TRBV7-2 and TRBJ2-7): GAGVSQSPSNKVTEKGKDVELRCDPISGHTALYWYRQSLGQGLEFLIYFQGNSAPDKSGLPSDRFSAERTGGSVSTLTIQRTQQEDSAVYLCASSILAGAHDGQYFGPGTRLTVT.